This T cell receptor beta chain was sequenced during a study of cytomegalovirus exposure and HLA in healthy donors. Across the whole study: Earlier, roughly 180 million T cells were analyzed, and over 95 million unique TCR beta sequences were found among them. Whole-study findings and limits: Common viral pathogens were later found to be apparently linked to several of the most significant clusters. Earlier findings revealed that most TCR beta V segments proved productive either about 87% or about 30% of the time. It was in a later analysis that TCR association rates were seen to vary by HLA locus, highest for DRB1 and lowest for HLA-C.

CDR3 length: 17 amino acids. V lost 6 bases, J lost 5 bases, and 12 bases stayed unmatched. Germline CDR1 SNHLY, CDR2 FYNNEI. PCR used 60 Vbeta primers and 13 Jbeta primers. Repertoires were generated with immunoSEQ multiplex PCR, while TCRdb's copy carries only in-frame clones and drops some. The sample contains approximately 180,000 clones, around 75% of which appear only once. This clone was counted once. Antigen unknown. The sample comprised PBMCs. The clonotype was recovered from a male donor in good health and CMV-seronegative. This sequence joins TRBV2 and TRBJ2-4; 11 bases line up with TRBD2. CDR3 nucleotide sequence: TGTGCCAGCAGACAACTTCTAGCGGGGGGCCCCCAAAACATTCAGTACTTC. Protein product: CASRQLLAGGPQNIQYF. The full variable domain, in which reference TRBV2 and TRBJ2-4 provide the parts outside the CDR3, is EPEVTQTPSHQVTQMGQEVILRCVPISNHLYFYWYRQILGQKVEFLVSFYNNEISEKSEIFDDQFSVERPDGSNFTLKIRSTKLEDSAMYFCASRQLLAGGPQNIQYFGAGTRLSVL.